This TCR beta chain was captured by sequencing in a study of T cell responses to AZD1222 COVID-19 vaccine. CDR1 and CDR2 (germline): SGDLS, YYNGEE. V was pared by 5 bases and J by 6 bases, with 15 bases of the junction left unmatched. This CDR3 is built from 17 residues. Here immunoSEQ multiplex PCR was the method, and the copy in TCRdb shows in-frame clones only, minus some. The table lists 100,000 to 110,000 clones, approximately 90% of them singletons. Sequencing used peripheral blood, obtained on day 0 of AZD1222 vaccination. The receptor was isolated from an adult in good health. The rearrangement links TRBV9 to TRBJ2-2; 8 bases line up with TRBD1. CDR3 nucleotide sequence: TGTGCCAGCAGTGGACTGGTGGGGACAGGTTCCCCCGGGGAGCTGTTTTTT. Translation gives CASSGLVGTGSPGELFF.